This T cell receptor beta chain was retrieved from a study of graft-versus-host responses after intestinal transplantation. Regarding this clone: What it binds is unknown.

Using immunoSEQ multiplex PCR, the repertoire was profiled, and TCRdb retains in-frame clones only, with some absent. The table records more than 20,000 clones, roughly 92% of them present only once. CDR1 MGHRA and CDR2 YSYEKL come from the germline V gene. The CDR3 runs 14 residues. Trimming took 1 base from V and 6 from J; bases not matched to a gene: 5. Points from the study as a whole: An association linked early post-transplant HvG declines with peak circulating GvH clone levels.

This chain connects TRBV4-1 to TRBJ2-7; 8 nucleotides match TRBD1. This TCR derives from a human patient who received an intestinal transplant, so some T cells may come from the graft donor. Sample: PBMCs, taken around 37 weeks after intestinal transplant. The chain's CDR3 is CASSQAQGAGEQYF. The CDR3 nucleotides read TGCGCCAGCAGCCAAGCCCAGGGGGCAGGCGAGCAGTACTTC.